The present T cell receptor (beta chain) was sequenced within a study of CD8 T cells in ankylosing spondylitis. It was by quantitative 5'-RACE with molecular barcodes that TCR beta libraries were made. TCRdb re-called the 5' RACE reads through MiXCR, storing one row per CDR3 protein. The sample includes some 240,000 distinct CDR3 sequences, approximately 9% of them seen just once. Germline V gene lookup returns CDR1 DFQATT and CDR2 SNEGSKA (reference sequence). The CDR3 runs 15 residues. V gave up 3 bases and J gave up 2 bases, with 15 bases separating them. This clonotype was detected ten times or more.

Sequencing input: blood, either unsorted or a sorted T cell fraction (not recorded which). This TCR derives from a male donor with ankylosing spondylitis or in good health (not recorded which). J is TRBJ2-3 and V is TRBV20-1, with a weak D call TRBD2 (6 bases). The CDR3 DNA follows: TGCAGTGCTAGTGCGCTTAGCGGTTTCACAGATACGCAGTATTTT. Translating gives CSASALSGFTDTQYF.